The 9 T cell receptor beta chains below come from one sample, sequenced in a study of T cell repertoires in cytomegalovirus infection. TCRdb independently ran MiXCR on the reads; one entry per CDR3 protein. In the table there are 270,000 or so distinct CDR3 sequences, over 15% of which are singletons. The sample comprised CD8+ T cells from PBMCs. The receptors come from a human donor in good health (CMV status not recorded). Some clones in this sample may be carry-over from other donors' samples.

For this clonotype: The junction departs from the called germline gene at one end, perhaps through a read error. The V call is TRBV4-1, the J call TRBJ2-7; TRBD2 aligns across 9 bases. This CDR3 has 16 amino acids. Germline lookup yields CDR1 MGHRA and CDR2 YSYEKL. The CDR3 DNA is TGCGCCATCAGCCCCGAGGTTGCGCGGGGGGGTCTCGAGCAGTACTTC. Protein: CAISPEVARGGLEQYF.

In this sample, this clonotype turned up a few times. V and J are TRBV11-2 and TRBJ2-4, with unresolved D. V was pared by 1 base and J by 3 bases, with 7 bases between. The CDR3 has 14 residues. Germline V gene lookup returns CDR1 SGHAT and CDR2 FQNNGV. The CDR3 spells CASSLGGGKNIQYF. The CDR3 DNA is TGTGCCAGCAGCTTAGGGGGTGGCAAAAACATTCAGTACTTC. Combining the CDR3 with reference TRBV11-2 and TRBJ2-4 gives the whole variable domain EAGVAQSPRYKIIEKRQSVAFWCNPISGHATLYWYQQILGQGPKLLIQFQNNGVVDDSQLPKDRFSAERLKGVDSTLKIQPAKLEDSAVYLCASSLGGGKNIQYFGAGTRLSVL.

This clonotype was observed at least ten times. The J gene is TRBJ2-7, the V gene TRBV6-1; the D is unclear. Germline CDR1 MNHNS, CDR2 SASEGT. Trimming stripped 1 base from V and 7 bases from J, with 8 bases between. The CDR3 has 12 amino acids. CDR3 DNA sequence: TGTGCCAGCAGTGAAGTTGCTTGGGAGCAGTACTTC. This codes for CASSEVAWEQYF.

In its sample, this clonotype was seen many times. The chain joins TRBV7-9 to TRBJ1-6, with D tentatively TRBD1 (5 bases). Trimming took 5 bases from V and 14 from J, leaving 16 bases between them. Germline CDR1 SEHNR, CDR2 FQNEAQ (reference sequence). This CDR3 is 13 amino acids long. CDR3 region: CASSTLEGRALHF. DNA for the CDR3: TGTGCCAGCAGCACATTGGAGGGCAGGGCCCTCCACTTT.

This clonotype appeared a few times. The genes are TRBV5-6 and TRBJ2-7, with D perhaps TRBD1 (5 bases). Germline V gives CDR1 SGHDT, CDR2 YYEEEE. Trimming stripped 4 bases from V and 2 bases from J, with 13 bases between. This CDR3 has 14 residues. CDR3 nucleotides: TGTGCCAGCAGCACCCAGGGTCGTCCCTACGAGCAGTACTTC. This gives the protein CASSTQGRPYEQYF.

In its sample, this clonotype was seen many times. The chain has TRBV29-1 and TRBJ2-1; tentative D call: TRBD2 (6 bases). The germline CDR1 and CDR2 sequences are SQVTM and ANQGSEA. Trimming cost V 8 bases and J 5 bases, with 19 bases left between them. The CDR3 is made up of 14 amino acids. The CDR3 loop is CSSGGTSHNNEQFF. The CDR3, as DNA: TGCAGCTCCGGCGGGACGAGCCATAACAATGAGCAGTTCTTC.

On this clonotype itself: One junction end disagrees with the germline gene, perhaps due to a read error. The CDR3, as DNA: TGTGTCAGCAGTTTGACCGGACTAGCGGGAGAGACCCAGTACTTC. It is translated as CVSSLTGLAGETQYF. This rearrangement joins TRBV6-1 to TRBJ2-5, with 11 bases matching TRBD2. This CDR3 has 15 amino acids. Germline V gives CDR1 MNHNS, CDR2 SASEGT.

Notes on this clonotype: Relative to the germline gene, one junction end is altered; a read error may explain this. This chain links TRBV7-2 with TRBJ1-1; tentatively, D is TRBD1 (5 bases). Germline-derived CDR1 and CDR2 are SGHTA and FQGNSA. The CDR3 is made up of 14 amino acids. The CDR3 coding sequence is TGTGCCAGCAGCTCAGGACACCGGAACACTGAAGCGTTCTTT. Translation gives CASSSGHRNTEAFF.

The genes are TRBV12-3 or TRBV12-4 and TRBJ1-2; 7 nucleotides line up with TRBD1. The CDR3 has 13 amino acids. The V gene end was trimmed by 5 bases and the J gene end by 7 bases; junction bases not matched to a gene: 7. The CDR3 nucleotides are TGTGCCAGCAGTGGACGGACAGGCGGTGGCTACACCTTC. Protein: CASSGRTGGGYTF.